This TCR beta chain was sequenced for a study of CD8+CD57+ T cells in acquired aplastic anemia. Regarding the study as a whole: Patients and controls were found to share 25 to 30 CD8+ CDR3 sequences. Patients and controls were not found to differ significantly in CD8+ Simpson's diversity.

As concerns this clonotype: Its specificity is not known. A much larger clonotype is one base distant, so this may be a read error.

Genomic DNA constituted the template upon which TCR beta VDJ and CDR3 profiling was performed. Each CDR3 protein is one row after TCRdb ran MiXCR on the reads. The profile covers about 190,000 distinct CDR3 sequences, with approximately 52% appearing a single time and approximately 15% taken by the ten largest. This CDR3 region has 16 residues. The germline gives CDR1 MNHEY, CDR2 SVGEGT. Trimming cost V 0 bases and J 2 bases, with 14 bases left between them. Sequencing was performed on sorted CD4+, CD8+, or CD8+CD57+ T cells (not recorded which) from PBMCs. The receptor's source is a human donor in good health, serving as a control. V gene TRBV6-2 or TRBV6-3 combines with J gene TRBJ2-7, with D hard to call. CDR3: CASSYSVETPTYEQYF. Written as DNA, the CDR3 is TGTGCCAGCAGTTACTCGGTCGAGACGCCAACCTACGAGCAGTACTTC.